This T cell receptor beta chain was found in a study of CD8+CD57+ T cells in acquired aplastic anemia (dated by TCRdb to between 2017 and 2018). Regarding the study in general: Extracted DNA from sorted CD4+ and CD8+ cells averaged 3.2 ug, ranging from about 0.18 to 27.4 ug. Mean read counts for healthy donor samples were around 10 million for CD4+ cells and around 11 million for CD8+ cells.

The study deep-sequenced TCR repertoires of sorted CD4+ and CD8+ blood T cells from severe aplastic anemia patients and healthy subjects. Ficoll-Paque density gradient centrifugation was used to isolate peripheral blood mononuclear cells. Before DNA extraction, CD4+ and CD8+ T cells were sorted by FACS or by magnetic beads. Worth noting for this clonotype: There is no known antigen for this receptor. No base qualities exist here, and no much larger clone lies one base off it.

Profiling of TCR beta VDJ combinations and CDR3 sequences used genomic DNA as the template. An Illumina HiSeq 2000 was used for TCR repertoire sequencing. The study's processing was this. Repertoires were assessed using TRBV/TRBJ rearrangement plots, CDR3 size and DJ length profiles, and Simpson's diversity index. Whichever DNA sequence was most abundant in the deep sequencing data was defined as the immunodominant clone. CDR3 amino acid sequences were checked for sharing between subjects and were compared against published repertoires and the VDJdb database. The raw public data were reprocessed by TCRdb itself: fastp quality trimming at Q25, MiXCR clonotype calling, in-frame beta chains only. A single entry per CDR3 protein holds the most common genes and DNA from its merged rows. The V and J calls were determined by TCRdb, not by the authors. Within this sample are 180,000 or so distinct CDR3 sequences, with 40% to 55% of them counted one time only. Approximately 2.9% of the sample goes to the ten largest clones.

Cut back by 7 bases and 2 bases, the V and J ends lie 5 bases apart. In the germline V gene (reference sequence), CDR1 corresponds to SEHNR and CDR2 to FQNEAQ. The CDR3, cysteine through phenylalanine, is 11 amino acids long. Only the CDR3 portion is preserved as DNA: 33 bases, with reading frame beginning at the first base. The investigation overall reported the following: Roughly 30 CD8+ CDR3 sequences were shared between patients and controls but appeared highly expressed in patients and within their immunodominant clones. Between patients and healthy controls, no significant difference in CD8+ Simpson's diversity was found (P=0.060).

The chain employs TRBV7-9 and TRBJ2-5; the D gene remains uncertain. Sequenced material: sorted CD4+, CD8+, or CD8+CD57+ T cells (not recorded which) from PBMCs. This clonotype originated in a human donor in good health. The DNA sequence is as follows: TGTGCCAGCAAGGAACAAGAGACCCAGTACTTC. Translated, this gives CASKEQETQYF.